The 26 T cell receptor beta chains in this list originate from one sample, sequenced in a study of metastatic and nonmetastatic thyroid tumors. TCRdb re-called the PCR reads via MiXCR. The sample lists more than 20,000 clones, just over 20% occurring once. Every patient was untreated before thyroid surgery. Sequencing used blood. The receptors were gathered from a female donor with papillary thyroid cancer or a benign thyroid nodule (not recorded which). Some clones in this sample may be carry-over from other donors' samples.

The chain combines TRBV19 with TRBJ2-1; 8 nucleotides align to TRBD1. V was pared by 1 base and J by 1 base, with 9 bases of the junction left unmatched. The CDR3 spans 18 residues. Germline V lookup: CDR1 LNHDA, CDR2 SQIVND (reference sequence). The CDR3 reads CASSIGWTGKTSYNEQFF. CDR3 nucleotide sequence: TGTGCCAGTAGTATAGGGTGGACAGGGAAAACGTCCTACAATGAGCAGTTCTTC.

With respect to this clone: One end of the junction is discordant with germline, which a read error may explain. This chain uses TRBV13 with TRBJ1-5; 9 bases line up with TRBD1. This CDR3 is 15 amino acids long. Germline CDR1 is PRHDT and CDR2 is FYEKMQ (reference sequence). CDR3 sequence reads: CAISRTGTGRQLQHF. The CDR3 DNA reads as TGTGCCATCAGCCGAACCGGGACAGGGCGTCAGCTCCAGCATTTT.

In its sample, this clone was seen many times. The rearrangement links TRBV5-1 to TRBJ2-3; the match to TRBD1 covers 7 bases. From germline, CDR1 is SGHRS and CDR2 YFSETQ. Germline trimming cut 0 bases from V and 4 bases from J; bases unmatched to any gene: 2. The CDR3 totals 14 residues. In nucleotides, the CDR3 is TGCGCCAGCAGCTTGGGACAGGGCGCAGATACGCAGTATTTT. It is translated as CASSLGQGADTQYF.

This clone was counted ten times or more. The chain has TRBV7-9 and TRBJ2-1, with a weak D call TRBD2 (5 bases). This CDR3 comprises 14 residues. Germline-derived CDR1 and CDR2 are SEHNR and FQNEAQ (reference sequence). The V and J ends lost 3 bases and 8 bases respectively, with 14 bases between them. The CDR3 spells CASSLDSQYDEQFF. CDR3 coding DNA: TGTGCCAGCAGCTTGGACTCACAGTACGATGAGCAGTTCTTC.

This clone has more than one count but fewer than ten. The conserved phenylalanine or tryptophan normally closing the CDR3 is absent here, so this likely arose from a read error. This chain connects TRBV6-1 to TRBJ2-1; D assignment may be TRBD1 or TRBD2 (5 bases each). Looked up from germline, CDR1 is MNHNS and CDR2 is SASEGT. Trimming stripped 8 bases from V and 5 bases from J, with 22 bases between. The CDR3 runs to 16 residues. The CDR3 bases are TGTGCCAGCCGCACATGGGGACGGACCCAAAACAATGAGCAGTTCTTA. It encodes CASRTWGRTQNNEQFL.

This clone was observed at least ten times. For the CDR3, the DNA is TGCGCCAGCAGCTTGGCCGGGACTCACAATGAGCAGTTCTTC. It specifies CASSLAGTHNEQFF. V gene TRBV5-1 combines with J gene TRBJ2-1; D perhaps matches TRBD2 (6 bases). Germline CDR1 reads SGHRS; CDR2 reads YFSETQ. V lost 0 bases, J lost 5 bases, and 9 bases lay in between. This CDR3 contains 14 residues.

Many counts were recorded for this clone. The chain uses TRBV15 and TRBJ1-2; D ambiguous. The CDR3 loop spans 16 amino acids. Germline V lookup: CDR1 LNHNV, CDR2 YYDKDF (reference sequence). The V gene lost 0 bases and the J gene lost 5 bases, with 16 bases spanning the gap. The CDR3 loop reads CATSRDGTAPLYGYTF. The DNA of the CDR3 is TGTGCCACCAGCAGAGATGGTACAGCTCCACTATATGGCTACACCTTC.

Relative to its sample, this clone is medium-sized. This chain connects TRBV6-1 to TRBJ2-7, with TRBD2 matching over 8 bases. With V trimmed by 6 bases and J by 0 bases, 4 bases remained unmatched. Germline CDR1 MNHNS, CDR2 SASEGT. CDR3 size: 14 residues. The CDR3 protein is CASRALAASYEQYF. CDR3 nucleotides: TGTGCCAGCAGAGCACTAGCGGCCTCCTACGAGCAGTACTTC.

The V call is TRBV28, the J call TRBJ2-7, with no clear D. Trimming shortened V by 2 bases and J by 2 bases, and 13 bases separated the two germline ends. The CDR3 is 15 amino acids. The germline CDR1 and CDR2 sequences are MDHEN and SYDVKM. Written as DNA, the CDR3 is TGTGCCAGCAGTTTAGGTTCGCAGGTAACCTACGAGCAGTACTTC. As protein: CASSLGSQVTYEQYF.

The sample holds many counts of this clone. The chain joins TRBV10-1 to TRBJ1-2, with 9 bases matching TRBD1. Germline lookup yields CDR1 WNHNN and CDR2 SYGVQD (reference sequence). V lost 3 bases, J lost 6 bases, and 5 bases stayed unmatched. This CDR3 region has 14 residues. CDR3 DNA sequence: TGCGCCAGCAGTGATACAGGGGGCTTAAATGGCTACACCTTC. The encoded protein is CASSDTGGLNGYTF.

At least ten counts were recorded for this clone. This chain joins TRBV7-2 and TRBJ1-1; D is unresolved. The CDR3 has 12 residues. CDR1 and CDR2 from the germline V gene are SGHTA and FQGNSA. Between the trimmed V and J ends, which lost 4 bases and 4 bases, there was a span of 7 bases. Here the CDR3 DNA reads TGTGCCAGCAGCTCGCTGGGCACTGAAGCTTTCTTT. Translated, it gives CASSSLGTEAFF.

CDR3 coding DNA: TGTGCCAGCGGCATGGGGCCCTCCTACGAGCAGTACTTC. Its translation is CASGMGPSYEQYF. This sequence joins TRBV7-6 and TRBJ2-7, with a weak D call TRBD1 (5 bases). The germline CDR1 and CDR2 sequences are SGHVS and FNYEAQ. The CDR3 sequence is 13 residues long. Trimming left V 8 bases short and J 0 bases short, with 11 bases between.

This clone was recorded many times. This rearrangement joins TRBV20-1 to TRBJ2-1, with TRBD2 as a possible D gene (5 bases). This CDR3 is built from 12 residues. The V gene's germline CDR1 is DFQATT and CDR2 SNEGSKA (reference sequence). V gave up 7 bases and J gave up 0 bases, with 7 bases separating them. The CDR3 sequence: CSVGSSYNEQFF. The CDR3 DNA follows: TGCAGTGTTGGGAGCTCCTACAATGAGCAGTTCTTC.

This clone was seen at least ten times. This rearrangement joins TRBV19 to TRBJ2-1; D may be TRBD2 (7 bases). Trimming took off 7 bases at V and 10 bases at J, with 23 bases between the two ends. Germline V CDR1 and CDR2: LNHDA, SQIVND (reference sequence). CDR3 length: 15 amino acids. The CDR3 DNA follows: TGTGCCAGTACCTTTCCGGGGGGCAGTTCTGGGGAGCAGTTCTTC. Its translation: CASTFPGGSSGEQFF. The full variable domain, with the rest looked up from reference TRBV19 and TRBJ2-1, is DGGITQSPKYLFRKEGQNVTLSCEQNLNHDAMYWYRQDPGQGLRLIYYSQIVNDFQKGDIAEGYSVSREKKESFPLTVTSAQKNPTAFYLCASTFPGGSSGEQFFGPGTRLTVL.

This clone was recorded a few times. The junction and the germline gene differ at one end; a read error may be behind it. The genes are TRBV6-9 and TRBJ1-2, with D uncertain. The germline V gene encodes CDR1 MNHGY and CDR2 SVAAGI. The CDR3 has 14 residues. CDR3 sequence (DNA): TGTACCAGCAGTTATGGTGGGTCAAGCTATGGCTACACCTTC. Encoded protein: CTSSYGGSSYGYTF.

In this sample, this clone turned up many times. This chain connects TRBV5-1 to TRBJ2-1, with D perhaps TRBD2 (6 bases). The CDR3 length is 14 residues. V lost 1 base and J 12 bases, leaving 17 bases between the germline ends. CDR1 and CDR2 (germline): SGHRS, YFSETQ. The CDR3 sequence: CASSLLFGQGGQFF. The CDR3 DNA reads as TGCGCCAGCAGCTTGTTATTTGGCCAGGGAGGGCAGTTCTTC.

The V call is TRBV11-1, the J call TRBJ2-2; 11 bases agree with TRBD2. V gave up 1 base and J gave up 3 bases; unmatched junction bases: 7. The germline gives CDR1 SGHAT, CDR2 FQDESV (reference sequence). The CDR3 spans 18 residues. The CDR3, as DNA: TGTGCCAGCAGCTTAGAGCTTAGCGGGAGGGAGGACACCGGGGAGCTGTTTTTT. As protein: CASSLELSGREDTGELFF. The whole variable domain, filled in from reference TRBV11-1 and TRBJ2-2, reads EAEVAQSPRYKITEKSQAVAFWCDPISGHATLYWYRQILGQGPELLVQFQDESVVDDSQLPKDRFSAERLKGVDSTLKIQPAELGDSAMYLCASSLELSGREDTGELFFGEGSRLTVL.

Ten or more counts support this clone. J is TRBJ2-6 and V is TRBV6-5; TRBD1 aligns across 12 bases. CDR3 length equals 19 residues. The V and J ends lost 5 bases and 4 bases, in that order; junction bases with no gene match: 12. Germline assignment: CDR1 MNHEY and CDR2 SVGAGI. The CDR3 DNA follows: TGTGCCAGCAGTCCGCACCCCGGGACAGGGGGCGACGGGGCCAACGTCCTGACTTTC. It encodes CASSPHPGTGGDGANVLTF.

The chain couples TRBV9 to TRBJ2-3, with D possibly TRBD2 on 6 matching bases. This CDR3 is built from 15 residues. Germline V lookup: CDR1 SGDLS, CDR2 YYNGEE. Trimming took off 0 bases at V and 0 bases at J, with 8 bases between the two ends. CDR3 amino acids: CASSVVAVSTDTQYF. The CDR3 DNA follows: TGTGCCAGCAGCGTAGTAGCGGTGAGCACAGATACGCAGTATTTT. Using reference TRBV9 and TRBJ2-3 for the parts outside the CDR3, the full variable domain is DSGVTQTPKHLITATGQRVTLRCSPRSGDLSVYWYQQSLDQGLQFLIQYYNGEERAKGNILERFSAQQFPDLHSELNLSSLELGDSALYFCASSVVAVSTDTQYFGPGTRLTVL.

This clone was picked up many times. The rearrangement joins TRBV7-2 to TRBJ2-7; maybe TRBD1 (5 bases). V gave up 4 bases and J gave up 0 bases, with 13 bases separating them. The CDR3 length is 15 residues. Germline V gives CDR1 SGHTA, CDR2 FQGNSA. The DNA of the CDR3 is TGTGCCAGCAGCTACAGGTTAACCCTCTCCTACGAGCAGTACTTC. Amino acids: CASSYRLTLSYEQYF.

A few counts support this clone. This chain connects TRBV2 to TRBJ2-7; D possibly corresponds to TRBD2 (6 bases). Trimming cost V 6 bases and J 1 base, with 13 bases left between them. The CDR3 is 14 residues long. The V gene's germline CDR1 is SNHLY and CDR2 FYNNEI. CDR3 coding DNA: TGTGCCAGCAGGTCGGGGACTCAATCCTACGAGCAGTACTTC. Protein: CASRSGTQSYEQYF.

Concerning this clone: A read error may account for a junction end that differs from germline. The gene calls are TRBV4-1 and TRBJ2-3, with D unresolved. The CDR3 is made up of 13 amino acids. Looked up from germline, CDR1 is MGHRA and CDR2 is YSYEKL. CDR3 DNA sequence: TGCGCCAGCAGCCAAGGACGTGCAGATAAGCAGTGTTTT. Its translation: CASSQGRADKQCF.

The V gene is TRBV5-1, the J gene TRBJ2-1; 14 positions match TRBD2. There are 17 residues in the CDR3. Germline loops: CDR1 SGHRS, CDR2 YFSETQ. V lost 3 bases and J lost 1; bases outside the gene matches: 3. CDR3 DNA: TGCGCCAGCAGCTGGACTAGCGGGAGGTTTTCCTACAATGAGCAGTTCTTC. Protein product: CASSWTSGRFSYNEQFF.

This clone was recorded at least ten times. The chain has TRBV7-2 and TRBJ1-1, with no clear D. Germline assignment: CDR1 SGHTA and CDR2 FQGNSA. V gave up 0 bases and J gave up 10 bases, with 15 bases separating them. The CDR3 runs 14 residues. The CDR3 loop reads CASSLAPSREGAFF. DNA for the CDR3: TGTGCCAGCAGCTTAGCCCCATCGAGGGAGGGAGCTTTCTTT. Using reference TRBV7-2 and TRBJ1-1 for the parts outside the CDR3, the full variable domain is GAGVSQSPSNKVTEKGKDVELRCDPISGHTALYWYRQSLGQGLEFLIYFQGNSAPDKSGLPSDRFSAERTGGSVSTLTIQRTQQEDSAVYLCASSLAPSREGAFFGQGTRLTVV.

In this sample, this clone turned up a few times. This chain uses TRBV12-3 or TRBV12-4 with TRBJ2-3; the D gene is possibly TRBD2 (5 bases). The CDR3 has 14 amino acids. V was pared by 6 bases and J by 6 bases, with 16 bases between. For the CDR3, the DNA is TGTGCCAGCAGGTATAGGGAGATGTATGATACGCAGTATTTT. Protein product: CASRYREMYDTQYF.

By frequency in the sample, this clone is medium-sized. CDR3 bases: TGTGCCAGCAGTTTGGGAGGGTTGGAATTAAATGAGCAGTTCTTC. Translated: CASSLGGLELNEQFF. This sequence joins TRBV28 and TRBJ2-1; 7 bases align to TRBD2. The CDR3 consists of 15 residues. The ends lost 3 bases at V and 7 bases at J; junction bases unmatched: 9. The germline V gene has CDR1 MDHEN and CDR2 SYDVKM.